This TCR beta chain came from a study of control samples from healthy donors and cancer patients. The CDR3 covers 14 residues. V gave up 2 bases and J gave up 6 bases; unmatched junction bases: 4. Germline assignment: CDR1 SGHRS and CDR2 YFSETQ. TCRdb's table, derived via immunoSEQ multiplex PCR, lists solely in-frame clones and lacks some. The table shows 100,000 to 150,000 clones, with about nine tenths occurring only once. The specimen was blood. The V gene is TRBV5-1, the J gene TRBJ2-1; 8 nucleotides agree with TRBD2. The source of this sequence is a middle-aged man in good health. CDR3 nucleotides: TGCGCCAGCAGCTTATCGGGGGGGCCCAATGAGCAGTTCTTC. Protein sequence: CASSLSGGPNEQFF.